This passage covers 2 T cell receptor beta chains from one sample sequenced in a study of control samples from healthy donors and cancer patients. Clones were read by immunoSEQ multiplex PCR, and TCRdb kept only the in-frame ones, dropping some. The data contain 150,000 to 200,000 clones, 90% to 95% of them singletons. Sequencing used blood. The source of these receptors is a young man in good health.

The CDR3 bases are TGTGCCAGCAGCCTAGCGGGCAATCAGCCCCAGCATTTT. It translates to CASSLAGNQPQHF. This chain uses TRBV27 with TRBJ1-5; D is ambiguous. Per germline, CDR1 MNHEY and CDR2 SMNVEV (reference sequence). This CDR3 region has 13 residues. Trimming took 6 bases from V and 2 from J, leaving 8 bases between them.

This clone was seen only once. This chain links TRBV5-6 with TRBJ1-1; D uncertain. Deletions cut 4 bases from V and 2 bases from J, with 12 bases between. This CDR3 is 14 amino acids long. The germline V gene has CDR1 SGHDT and CDR2 YYEEEE. CDR3 sequence: CASSIQPTNTEAFF. The CDR3 nucleotides read TGTGCCAGCAGCATTCAACCAACTAACACTGAAGCTTTCTTT.